This is a list of T cell receptor beta chains from one sample in a study of CD8 T cells in Susac syndrome. TCRdb re-called the immunoSEQ multiplex PCR reads with MiXCR, one entry per CDR3 protein. The sample contains about 130,000 distinct CDR3 sequences, 85% to 95% of which appear only once. What was sequenced was CD8+ T cells from PBMCs. These receptors came from a human donor with Susac syndrome. Each CDR3 is given with its conserved first and last residue. The D gene is left open where the match is weak. A clone size is listed for some rows: how often the clone was seen (once, few, many), or a class if it is expanded.

j_gene,abundance,d_gene,v_gene,CDR3nt,CDR3aa
TRBJ2-5,NA,NA,TRBV14,TGTGCCAGCAGCCAAGTGCTTACCCTTGGAGAGACCCAGTACTTC,CASSQVLTLGETQYF
TRBJ2-3,NA,NA,TRBV12-3/TRBV12-4,TGTGCCAGCAGTGTTCTAGGTCCAGATACGCAGTATTTT,CASSVLGPDTQYF
TRBJ2-3,NA,TRBD2,TRBV5-8,TGTGCCAGCAGCTGGTTGACTAGCGGGAGCACAGATACGCAGTATTTT,CASSWLTSGSTDTQYF
TRBJ2-7,NA,TRBD2,TRBV5-1,TGCGCCAGCAGCGATGGCATAGGTAGCGGGACAACCTACGAGCAGTACTTC,CASSDGIGSGTTYEQYF
TRBJ2-7,NA,NA,TRBV19,TGTGCCAGTAGTATGGGAACCGTGTTGGCCCACTACGAGCAGTACTTC,CASSMGTVLAHYEQYF
TRBJ2-5,NA,TRBD2,TRBV15,TGTGCCACCAGCAGAGCGGCGGGGGGGACCCAGTACTTC,CATSRAAGGTQYF
TRBJ2-1,NA,TRBD2,TRBV13,TGTGCCAGCAGCTTAGGGGGACTAGTTGGGGATGAGCAGTTCTTC,CASSLGGLVGDEQFF
TRBJ1-1,NA,NA,TRBV27,TGTGCCAGCAGTTTATCCGCCGTACGGACTGAAGCTTTCTTT,CASSLSAVRTEAFF
TRBJ2-1,NA,TRBD2,TRBV27,TGTGCCAGCACCCCCGGTCGGGGGGCCTACAATGAGCAGTTCTTC,CASTPGRGAYNEQFF
TRBJ2-7,NA,TRBD2,TRBV5-1,TGCGCCAGCAGCTATAGCGGGAGTGGGTACGAGCAGTACTTC,CASSYSGSGYEQYF
TRBJ2-1,NA,NA,TRBV7-9,TGTGCCAGCACCTGGGCTTTGGGTGAGCAGTTCTTC,CASTWALGEQFF
TRBJ2-7,NA,NA,TRBV19,TGTGCCAGTCGGGACAACTACGAGCAGTACTTC,CASRDNYEQYF
TRBJ2-3,NA,TRBD2,TRBV12-3/TRBV12-4,TGTGCCAGCAGCCCCAGGACTAGCATAGATACGCAGTATTTT,CASSPRTSIDTQYF
TRBJ2-7,NA,NA,TRBV6-5,TGTGCCGTAGGGGTCTCACTAGCCTACGAGCAGTACTTC,CAVGVSLAYEQYF
TRBJ1-1,NA,NA,TRBV9,TGTGCCAGCAGTCCTACGACCGGAGAGAACACTGAAGCTTTCTTT,CASSPTTGENTEAFF
TRBJ1-1,few,NA,TRBV28,TGTGCCAGCAGTCTCGTGGGGGGAATGAACACTGAAGCTTTCTTT,CASSLVGGMNTEAFF
TRBJ1-5,NA,NA,TRBV21-1,TGTGCCAAACAGGGGGCGGGCAATCAGCCCCAGCATTTT,CAKQGAGNQPQHF
TRBJ2-7,NA,NA,TRBV7-3,TGTGCCAGCAGCGATTCCGGAGGCGAGCAGTACTTC,CASSDSGGEQYF
TRBJ2-1,NA,NA,TRBV27,TGTGCCAGCAGTTTGGTTCGGGCGCCCTACAATGAGCAGTTCTTC,CASSLVRAPYNEQFF
TRBJ1-2,NA,NA,TRBV18,TGTGCCAGCTCACCAGGGGGCATTGGCTACACCTTC,CASSPGGIGYTF
TRBJ2-1,NA,NA,TRBV6-5,TGTGCCAGCAGCAACGAGGCTTGGGAGCAGTTCTTC,CASSNEAWEQFF
TRBJ2-7,NA,TRBD1,TRBV2,TGTGCCAGCAGAAGACAGGGCAGCTCCTACGAGCAGTACTTC,CASRRQGSSYEQYF
TRBJ2-1,NA,NA,TRBV12-5,TGTGCTAGTGGTTTGACCAGGCCGGCCAAAGAGCAGTTCTTC,CASGLTRPAKEQFF
TRBJ2-7,NA,NA,TRBV5-6,TGTGCCAGCAGCTGGACAGCCTACGAGCAGTACTTC,CASSWTAYEQYF
TRBJ2-1,NA,TRBD2,TRBV7-3,TGTGCCAGCTCACCCCTGGGGGGGACCTACAATGAGCAGTTCTTC,CASSPLGGTYNEQFF
TRBJ2-6,NA,NA,TRBV11-2,TGTGCCAGCAGCTCTGGGGCCAACGTCCTGACTTTC,CASSSGANVLTF
TRBJ2-7,NA,NA,TRBV4-1,TGCGCCAGCAGCCAAGAATGGGGAACAGTCTACGAGCAGTACTTC,CASSQEWGTVYEQYF
TRBJ2-5,NA,TRBD1,TRBV15,TGTGCCACCAGCAGCCGACAGGGCCAAGAGACCCAGTACTTC,CATSSRQGQETQYF
TRBJ2-1,NA,NA,TRBV11-2,TGTGCCAGCAGCTTAGAGGCGGCCTCTGAGCAGTTCTTC,CASSLEAASEQFF
TRBJ2-1,NA,NA,TRBV19,TGTGCCAGTAGTATGGTTCAGGGTTCTTACAATGAGCAGTTCTTC,CASSMVQGSYNEQFF
TRBJ1-1,NA,NA,TRBV9,TGTGCCAGCAGCGTTACAACAGGGATGATGAACACTGAAGCTTTCTTT,CASSVTTGMMNTEAFF
TRBJ2-3,NA,TRBD1,TRBV24-1,TGTGCCACCTCCGAAGGGGGCGCAACCGATACGCAGTATTTT,CATSEGGATDTQYF
TRBJ2-2,NA,TRBD2,TRBV4-1,TGCGCCAGCAGCCAAGGACTAGCGGGAACCGGGGAGCTGTTTTTT,CASSQGLAGTGELFF
TRBJ2-7,NA,TRBD2,TRBV6-6,TGTGCCAGCAGTTACACCGTTGGTAGCGGGACCGAGCAGTACTTC,CASSYTVGSGTEQYF
TRBJ2-3,NA,TRBD2,TRBV20-1,TGCAGTGCTAGAGATGGGACTAGCGGCACAGATACGCAGTATTTT,CSARDGTSGTDTQYF
TRBJ2-7,few,TRBD2,TRBV4-2,TGTGCCAGCAGCCAGACGGAGGGACTACCCTCCTACGAGCAGTACTTC,CASSQTEGLPSYEQYF
TRBJ2-7,NA,NA,TRBV29-1,TGCAGCGTCAGAGGGGGGCTCTCCTACGAGCAGTACTTC,CSVRGGLSYEQYF
TRBJ2-7,NA,NA,TRBV28,TGTGCCAGCAGTGGGAGGACAGGCGAGTCCTACGAGCAGTACTTC,CASSGRTGESYEQYF
TRBJ2-7,few,NA,TRBV15,TGTGCCACCAGCAGAGACAGGGGTTTCTACGAGCAGTACTTC,CATSRDRGFYEQYF
TRBJ2-1,NA,TRBD2,TRBV10-2,TGCGCCATAGAGCGGGAGTCGGAGAATGAGCAGTTCTTC,CAIERESENEQFF
TRBJ2-7,NA,NA,TRBV13,TGTGCCAGCAGCTTAGACAGTCAGGGGTACGAGCAGTACTTC,CASSLDSQGYEQYF
TRBJ2-7,NA,NA,TRBV9,TGTGCCAGCAGCCCCCCCGGGGTCGGCGTCGAGCAGTACTTC,CASSPPGVGVEQYF
TRBJ2-7,once,TRBD2,TRBV27,TGTGCCAGCAGTTTACGGGCTAGCGGGGGCTCCTACGAGCAGTACTTC,CASSLRASGGSYEQYF
TRBJ1-1,NA,NA,TRBV9,TGTGCCAGCAGCCCAGGGGATCCTGAAGCTTTCTTT,CASSPGDPEAFF
TRBJ2-1,once,NA,TRBV7-9,TGTGCCAGCAGCTTAGTGGGGCAGGGGGGAGGCGATGAGCAGTTCTTC,CASSLVGQGGGDEQFF
TRBJ1-5,NA,NA,TRBV20-1,TGCAGTGCTAGATCTGGGATTAGCAATCAGCCCCAGCATTTT,CSARSGISNQPQHF
TRBJ1-1,NA,NA,TRBV20-1,TGCAGTGCTAGAGGGAACATCGTAGGAGAAGCTTTCTTT,CSARGNIVGEAFF
TRBJ2-1,NA,NA,TRBV7-8,TGTGCCAGCAGCTTAGATTACCAGGTTGAGCAGTTCTTC,CASSLDYQVEQFF